The rows below give T cell receptor beta chains drawn from one sample of a study of cytomegalovirus exposure and HLA in healthy donors. Profiling relied on immunoSEQ multiplex PCR, and the TCRdb table lists in-frame clones only, not all of them. Seen here are 180,000 or so clones, about 72% observed once, and the top ten hold over 2%. Sequenced material: PBMCs. These receptors were collected from a human donor in good health. The CDR3 runs from the conserved cysteine through the conserved F or W. D genes are given only for firm matches. Only some rows state a clone size, as once, few, many or a class for expanded clones.

cdr3_length,d_call,v_call,j_call,clone_size,cdr3_aa,cdr3_nt
15,TRBD1,TRBV5-1,TRBJ1-4,few,CASSLQRTGGEKLFF,TGCGCCAGCAGCTTGCAGAGGACAGGGGGAGAAAAACTGTTTTTT
13,-,TRBV2,TRBJ2-5,-,CASSRGPQETQYF,TGTGCCAGCAGCAGGGGCCCCCAAGAGACCCAGTACTTC
17,TRBD1,TRBV7-2,TRBJ2-4,-,CASSLVRDRGGKNIQYF,TGTGCCAGCAGCTTAGTCCGGGACAGAGGGGGCAAAAACATTCAGTACTTC
14,-,TRBV11-2,TRBJ2-4,-,CASSRGLSRDIQYF,TGTGCCAGCAGCAGAGGCCTATCGAGAGACATTCAGTACTTC
14,-,TRBV4-1,TRBJ2-3,-,CASSQGRGTDTQYF,TGCGCCAGCAGCCAAGGCCGGGGCACAGATACGCAGTATTTT
15,-,TRBV5-1,TRBJ1-4,-,CASSNSGISNEKLFF,TGCGCCAGCAGCAATAGCGGGATCTCTAATGAAAAACTGTTTTTT
15,TRBD1,TRBV13,TRBJ1-1,few,CASSSPGRGDTEAFF,TGTGCCAGCAGCTCCCCCGGCAGGGGGGACACTGAAGCTTTCTTT
13,-,TRBV6-4,TRBJ2-3,-,CASSVGGTDTQYF,TGTGCCAGCAGTGTCGGGGGAACAGATACGCAGTATTTT
13,-,TRBV6-5,TRBJ1-5,-,CASRRGGSQPQHF,TGTGCCAGCAGACGAGGAGGATCTCAGCCCCAGCATTTT
18,TRBD2,TRBV5-1,TRBJ2-2,-,CASSWRTSGGPNTGELFF,TGCGCCAGCAGCTGGAGGACTAGCGGGGGGCCTAACACCGGGGAGCTGTTTTTT
16,TRBD1,TRBV7-9,TRBJ1-1,-,CASSLDAGQGATEAFF,TGTGCCAGCAGCTTAGATGCGGGACAGGGGGCCACTGAAGCTTTCTTT
15,-,TRBV15,TRBJ2-7,-,CATSPDRHLSYEQYF,TGTGCCACCAGCCCGGACAGACACCTCTCCTACGAGCAGTACTTC
17,TRBD1,TRBV2,TRBJ1-5,-,CASSEGVTGTSNQPQHF,TGTGCCAGCAGTGAAGGGGTGACAGGGACAAGCAATCAGCCCCAGCATTTT
16,TRBD2,TRBV7-9,TRBJ2-3,-,CASSLVLAGGTDTQYF,TGTGCCAGCAGCTTGGTTCTAGCGGGGGGTACAGATACGCAGTATTTT
12,-,TRBV6-5,TRBJ1-1,few,CASTASGTEAFF,TGTGCCAGCACGGCATCGGGCACTGAAGCTTTCTTT
14,-,TRBV19,TRBJ1-4,-,CASSIVATNEKLFF,TGTGCCAGTAGTATAGTGGCTACTAATGAAAAACTGTTTTTT
13,-,TRBV7-9,TRBJ2-3,-,CASSFQSTDTQYF,TGTGCCAGCAGCTTCCAAAGCACAGATACGCAGTATTTT
16,-,TRBV27,TRBJ1-2,-,CASSLWAGALQYGYTF,TGTGCCAGCAGTTTATGGGCAGGGGCCCTCCAATATGGCTACACCTTC
14,-,TRBV2,TRBJ1-2,-,CASSESDFNYGYTF,TGTGCCAGCAGTGAATCCGACTTTAACTATGGCTACACCTTC
15,-,TRBV7-9,TRBJ2-3,-,CATQPRRRDTDTQYF,TGTGCCACGCAACCTAGGCGCCGGGACACAGATACGCAGTATTTT
14,TRBD2,TRBV30,TRBJ2-7,few,CAWMLAGGYYEQYF,TGTGCCTGGATGCTAGCGGGGGGGTACTACGAGCAGTACTTC
18,TRBD2,TRBV10-1,TRBJ2-3,-,CASSRTSGGAPSTDTQYF,TGCGCCAGCAGTCGGACTAGCGGGGGGGCCCCTAGCACAGATACGCAGTATTTT
14,-,TRBV6-5,TRBJ1-1,-,CASSYSGGDTEAFF,TGTGCCAGCAGTTACTCCGGGGGGGACACTGAAGCTTTCTTT
10,-,TRBV29-1,TRBJ2-5,-,CGTGVETQYF,TGCGGAACCGGGGTAGAGACCCAGTACTTC
12,TRBD1,TRBV29-1,TRBJ2-3,-,CSVEDWDSGQYF,TGCAGCGTTGAAGATTGGGACAGCGGGCAGTATTTT
14,TRBD1,TRBV2,TRBJ1-4,once,CASSGGTGVEKLFF,TGTGCCAGCAGTGGGGGGACAGGGGTTGAAAAACTGTTTTTT
14,TRBD1,TRBV4-3,TRBJ2-1,-,CASSQATGYNEQFF,TGCGCCAGCAGCCAAGCGACAGGGTACAATGAGCAGTTCTTC
13,TRBD1,TRBV19,TRBJ2-7,-,CASTGQGSYEQYF,TGTGCCAGTACCGGACAGGGGAGCTACGAGCAGTACTTC
13,-,TRBV5-6,TRBJ1-2,-,CASSLVRSGGYTF,TGTGCCAGCAGCTTGGTAAGGAGTGGCGGCTACACCTTC
16,-,TRBV4-1,TRBJ1-2,-,CASSSGMGQGNYGYTF,TGCGCCAGCAGCTCCGGGATGGGGCAGGGGAACTATGGCTACACCTTC
15,-,TRBV13,TRBJ1-1,-,CASSLVGRGNTEAFF,TGTGCCAGCAGCTTAGTAGGCAGGGGAAACACTGAAGCTTTCTTT
15,-,TRBV6-6,TRBJ2-5,-,CASSYSRGRWETQYF,TGTGCCAGCAGTTACTCGAGAGGCCGCTGGGAGACCCAGTACTTC
15,TRBD2,TRBV6-1,TRBJ2-5,-,CASTPISGAPGTQYF,TGTGCCAGCACCCCGATTAGCGGGGCCCCCGGGACCCAGTACTTC
15,TRBD1,TRBV6-5,TRBJ1-1,-,CASRRGQGAFTEAFF,TGTGCCAGCAGACGGGGACAGGGGGCCTTCACTGAAGCTTTCTTT
13,TRBD1,TRBV19,TRBJ1-2,few,CASSLPGGSGYTF,TGTGCCAGTAGCCTGCCAGGGGGCAGTGGCTACACCTTC
18,TRBD2,TRBV18,TRBJ2-7,few,CASSLSGLAGASSYEQYF,TGTGCCAGCTCACTGTCGGGCCTAGCGGGGGCGTCTTCCTACGAGCAGTACTTC
13,-,TRBV18,TRBJ1-6,-,CATSMAENSPLHF,TGTGCCACCTCAATGGCGGAGAATTCACCCCTCCACTTT
13,TRBD1,TRBV6-5,TRBJ1-1,-,CASSYRGATEAFF,TGTGCCAGCAGCTACAGGGGTGCCACTGAAGCTTTCTTT
11,-,TRBV20-1,TRBJ2-5,few,CSSGGQETQYF,TGCAGTTCAGGTGGACAAGAGACCCAGTACTTC
12,-,TRBV30,TRBJ1-5,-,CAWSGANQPQHF,TGTGCCTGGAGTGGGGCCAATCAGCCCCAGCATTTT